Listed here is a single TCR beta chain. Its specificity is unknown. For TCR beta, libraries came from iRepertoire HTBI primers and Arm-PCR of CDR3 regions. TCRdb re-called the multiplex PCR reads through MiXCR, storing one row per CDR3 protein. The sample has about 220,000 distinct CDR3 sequences; about 16% are singletons. Stated time point: newly diagnosed GD, antithyroid drugs for less than 3 months. After RNA was extracted from PBMCs, the TCR library was made from it. This entry comes from a study of regulatory T cells in long-lasting Graves disease. Study-wide results and limits: Limited sample numbers may have lowered accuracy.

V lost 6 bases and J lost 6, with 12 bases in between. Germline-derived CDR1 and CDR2 are WNHNN and SYGVQD (reference sequence). The CDR3 has 12 amino acids. Sequencing used peripheral blood mononuclear cells (PBMCs), obtained at new diagnosis, from a patient treated with antithyroid drugs. The sequence was obtained from a female donor with Graves disease. The rearrangement links TRBV10-1 to TRBJ2-7; D uncertain. The chain's CDR3 is CASRTRRREQYF. The CDR3 nucleotides are TGCGCCAGCAGAACAAGAAGGCGCGAGCAGTACTTC.